This T cell receptor beta chain was identified in a study of human T cells and chemical hapten exposure. Whole-study context: Researchers reported sensitizing an approximately 2 cm by approximately 2 cm upper inner arm skin site with 2% DPC. The study enrolled mostly female patients with alopecia areata, totalis or universalis. Study-wide points: Expanded TCRs grouped into significantly more large CDR3 similarity clusters than controls produced.

Specified time point: pre-sensitization, week 0. Noted treatment: therapeutic diphenylcyclopropenone sensitization with weekly scalp DPC. Library preparation tagged each individual cDNA molecule with a unique molecular identifier. TCRdb recomputed calls from the RACE reads with MiXCR, one row per CDR3 protein. The data show under 300,000 distinct CDR3 sequences, 7.7% seen once. Details on this clonotype: Its antigen is undetermined.

This TCR derives from a man aged 18 to 35 with alopecia areata. Some clones in this sample may be carry-over from other donors' samples. The specimen comprised whole blood, sampled in connection with sensitization to the hapten diphenylcyclopropenone (DPC).

CDR3 sequence (DNA): TGTGCCAGCAGTCTTACTCCAGCGGGGTCTGGGTATGGCTACACCTTC. Amino acids: CASSLTPAGSGYGYTF. This chain uses TRBV28 with TRBJ1-2, with no clear D. Between the trimmed V and J ends, which lost 5 bases and 5 bases, there was a span of 21 bases. Germline CDR1 is MDHEN and CDR2 is SYDVKM. CDR3 size: 16 residues.